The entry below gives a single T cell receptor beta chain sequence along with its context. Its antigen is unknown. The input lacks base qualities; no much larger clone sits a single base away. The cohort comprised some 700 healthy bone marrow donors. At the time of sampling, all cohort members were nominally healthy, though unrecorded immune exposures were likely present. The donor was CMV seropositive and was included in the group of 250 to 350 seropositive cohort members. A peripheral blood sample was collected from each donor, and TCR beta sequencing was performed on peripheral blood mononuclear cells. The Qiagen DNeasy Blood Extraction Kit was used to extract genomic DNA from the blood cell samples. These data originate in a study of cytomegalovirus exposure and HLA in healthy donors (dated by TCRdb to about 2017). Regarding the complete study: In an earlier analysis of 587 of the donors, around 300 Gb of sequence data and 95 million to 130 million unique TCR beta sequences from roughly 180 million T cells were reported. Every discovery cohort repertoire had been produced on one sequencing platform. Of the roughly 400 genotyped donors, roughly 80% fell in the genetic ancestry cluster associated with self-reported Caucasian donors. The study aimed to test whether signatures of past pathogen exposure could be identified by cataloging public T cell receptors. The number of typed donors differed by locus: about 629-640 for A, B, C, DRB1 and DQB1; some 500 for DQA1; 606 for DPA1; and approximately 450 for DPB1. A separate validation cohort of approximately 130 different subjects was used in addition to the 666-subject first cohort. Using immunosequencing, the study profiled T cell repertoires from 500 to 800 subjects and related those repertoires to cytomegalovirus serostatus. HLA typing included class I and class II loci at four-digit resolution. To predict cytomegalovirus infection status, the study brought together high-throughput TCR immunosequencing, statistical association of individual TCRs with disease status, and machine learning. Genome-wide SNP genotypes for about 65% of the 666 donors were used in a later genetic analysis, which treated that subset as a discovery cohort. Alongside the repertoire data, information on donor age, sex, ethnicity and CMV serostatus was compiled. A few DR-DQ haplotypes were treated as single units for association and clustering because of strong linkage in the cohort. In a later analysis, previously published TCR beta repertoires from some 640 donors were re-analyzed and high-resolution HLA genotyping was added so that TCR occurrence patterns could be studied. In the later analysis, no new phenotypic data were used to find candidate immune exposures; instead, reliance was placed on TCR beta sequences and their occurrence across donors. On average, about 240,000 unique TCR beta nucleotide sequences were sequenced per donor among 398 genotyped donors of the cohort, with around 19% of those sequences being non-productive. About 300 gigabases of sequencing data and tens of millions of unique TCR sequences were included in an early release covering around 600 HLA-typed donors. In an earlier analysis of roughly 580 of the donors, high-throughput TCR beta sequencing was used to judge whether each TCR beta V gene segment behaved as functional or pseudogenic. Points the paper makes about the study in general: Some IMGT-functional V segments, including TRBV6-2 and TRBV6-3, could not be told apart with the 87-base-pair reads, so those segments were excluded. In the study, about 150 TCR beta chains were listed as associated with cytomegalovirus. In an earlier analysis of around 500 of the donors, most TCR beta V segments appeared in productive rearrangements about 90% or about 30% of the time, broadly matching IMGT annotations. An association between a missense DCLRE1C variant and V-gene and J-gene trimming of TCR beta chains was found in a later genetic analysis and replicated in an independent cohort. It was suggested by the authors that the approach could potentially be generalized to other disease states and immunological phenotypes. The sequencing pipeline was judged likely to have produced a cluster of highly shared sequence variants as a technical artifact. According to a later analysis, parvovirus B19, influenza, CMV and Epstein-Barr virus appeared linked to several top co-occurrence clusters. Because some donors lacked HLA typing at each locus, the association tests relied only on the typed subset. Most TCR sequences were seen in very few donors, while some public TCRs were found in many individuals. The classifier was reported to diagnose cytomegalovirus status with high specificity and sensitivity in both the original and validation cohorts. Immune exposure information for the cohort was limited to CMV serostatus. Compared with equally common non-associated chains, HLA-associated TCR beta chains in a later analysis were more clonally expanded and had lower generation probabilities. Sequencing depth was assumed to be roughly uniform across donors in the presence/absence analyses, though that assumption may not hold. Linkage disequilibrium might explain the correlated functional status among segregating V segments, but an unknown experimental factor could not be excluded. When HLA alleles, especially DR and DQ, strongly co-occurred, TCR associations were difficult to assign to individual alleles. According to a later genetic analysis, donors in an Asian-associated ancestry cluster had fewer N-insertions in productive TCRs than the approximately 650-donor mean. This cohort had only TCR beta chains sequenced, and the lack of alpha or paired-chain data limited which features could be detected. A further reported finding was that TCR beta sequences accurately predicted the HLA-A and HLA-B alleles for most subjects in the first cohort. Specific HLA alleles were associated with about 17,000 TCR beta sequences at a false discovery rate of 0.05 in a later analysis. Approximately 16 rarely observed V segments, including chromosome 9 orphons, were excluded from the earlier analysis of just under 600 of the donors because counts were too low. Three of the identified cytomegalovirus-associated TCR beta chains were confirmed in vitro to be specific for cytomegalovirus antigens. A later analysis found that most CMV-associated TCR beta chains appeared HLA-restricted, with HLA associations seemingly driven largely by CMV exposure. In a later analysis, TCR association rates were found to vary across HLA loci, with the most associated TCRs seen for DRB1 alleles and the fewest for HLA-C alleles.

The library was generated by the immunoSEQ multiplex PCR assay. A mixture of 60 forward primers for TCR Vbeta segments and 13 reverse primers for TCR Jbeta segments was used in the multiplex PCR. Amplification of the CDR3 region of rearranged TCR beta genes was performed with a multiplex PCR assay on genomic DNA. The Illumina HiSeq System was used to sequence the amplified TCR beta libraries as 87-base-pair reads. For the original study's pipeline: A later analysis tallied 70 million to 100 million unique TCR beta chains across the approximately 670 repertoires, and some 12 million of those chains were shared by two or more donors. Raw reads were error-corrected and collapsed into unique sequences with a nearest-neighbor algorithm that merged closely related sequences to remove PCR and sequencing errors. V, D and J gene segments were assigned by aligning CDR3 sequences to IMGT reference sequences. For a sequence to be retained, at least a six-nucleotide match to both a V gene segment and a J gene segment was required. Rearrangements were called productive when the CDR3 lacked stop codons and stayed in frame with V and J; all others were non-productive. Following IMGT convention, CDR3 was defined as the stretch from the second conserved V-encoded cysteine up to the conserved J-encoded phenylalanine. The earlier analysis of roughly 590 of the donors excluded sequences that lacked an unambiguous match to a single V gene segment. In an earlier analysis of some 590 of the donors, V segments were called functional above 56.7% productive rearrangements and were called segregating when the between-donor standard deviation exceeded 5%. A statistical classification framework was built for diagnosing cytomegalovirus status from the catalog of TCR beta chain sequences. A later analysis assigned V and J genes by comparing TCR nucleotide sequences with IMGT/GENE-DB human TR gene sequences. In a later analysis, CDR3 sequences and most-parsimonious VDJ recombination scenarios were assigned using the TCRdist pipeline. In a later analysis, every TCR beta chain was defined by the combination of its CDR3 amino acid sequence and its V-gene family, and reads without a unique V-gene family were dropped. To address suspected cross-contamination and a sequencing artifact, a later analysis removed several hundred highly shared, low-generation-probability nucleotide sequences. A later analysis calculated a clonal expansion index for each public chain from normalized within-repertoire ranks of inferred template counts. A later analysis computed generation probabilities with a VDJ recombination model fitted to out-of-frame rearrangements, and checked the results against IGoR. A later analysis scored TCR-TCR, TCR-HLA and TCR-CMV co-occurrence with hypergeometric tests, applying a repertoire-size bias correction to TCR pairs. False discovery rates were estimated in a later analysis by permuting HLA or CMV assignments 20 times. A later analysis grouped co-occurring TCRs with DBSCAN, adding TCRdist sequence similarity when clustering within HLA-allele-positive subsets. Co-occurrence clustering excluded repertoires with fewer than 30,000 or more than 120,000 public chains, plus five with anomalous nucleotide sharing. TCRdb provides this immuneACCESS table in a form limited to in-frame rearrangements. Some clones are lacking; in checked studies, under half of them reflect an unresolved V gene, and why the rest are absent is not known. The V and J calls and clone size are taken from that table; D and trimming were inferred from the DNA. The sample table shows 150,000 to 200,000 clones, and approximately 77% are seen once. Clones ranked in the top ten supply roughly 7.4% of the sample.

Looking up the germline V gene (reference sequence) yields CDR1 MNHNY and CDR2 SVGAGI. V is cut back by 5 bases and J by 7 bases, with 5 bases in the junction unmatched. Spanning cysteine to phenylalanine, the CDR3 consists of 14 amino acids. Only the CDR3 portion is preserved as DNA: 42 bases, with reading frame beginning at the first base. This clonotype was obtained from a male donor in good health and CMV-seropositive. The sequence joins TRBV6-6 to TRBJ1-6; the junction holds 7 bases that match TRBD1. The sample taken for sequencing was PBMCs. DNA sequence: TGTGCCAGCAGTACGCCGGGACAGAATTCACCCCTCCACTTT. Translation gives CASSTPGQNSPLHF.